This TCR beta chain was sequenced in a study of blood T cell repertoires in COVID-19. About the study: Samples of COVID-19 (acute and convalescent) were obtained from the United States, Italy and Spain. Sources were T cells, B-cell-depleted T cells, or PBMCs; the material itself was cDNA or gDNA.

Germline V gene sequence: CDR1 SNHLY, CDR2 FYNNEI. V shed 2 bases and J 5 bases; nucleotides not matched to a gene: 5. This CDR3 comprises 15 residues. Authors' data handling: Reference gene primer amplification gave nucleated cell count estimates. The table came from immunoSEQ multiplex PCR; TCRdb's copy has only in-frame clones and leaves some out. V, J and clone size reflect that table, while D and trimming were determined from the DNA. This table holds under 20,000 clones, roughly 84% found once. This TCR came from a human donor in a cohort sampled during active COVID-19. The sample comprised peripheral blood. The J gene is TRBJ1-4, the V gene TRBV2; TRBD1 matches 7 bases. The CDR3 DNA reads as TGTGCCAGCAGTGAATTTGGGACAGAAAATGAAAAACTGTTTTTT. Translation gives CASSEFGTENEKLFF.